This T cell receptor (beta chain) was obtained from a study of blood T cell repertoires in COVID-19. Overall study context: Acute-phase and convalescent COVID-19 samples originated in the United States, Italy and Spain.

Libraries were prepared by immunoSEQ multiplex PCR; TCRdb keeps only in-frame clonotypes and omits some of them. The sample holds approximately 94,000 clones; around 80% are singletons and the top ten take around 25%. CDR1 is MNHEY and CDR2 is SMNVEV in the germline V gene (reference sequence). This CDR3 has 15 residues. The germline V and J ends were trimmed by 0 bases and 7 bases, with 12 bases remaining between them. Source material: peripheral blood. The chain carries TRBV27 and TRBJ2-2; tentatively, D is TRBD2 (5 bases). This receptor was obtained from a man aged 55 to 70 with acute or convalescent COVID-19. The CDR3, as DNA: TGTGCCAGCAGTTTATCTTGGGGAGTTCACGGGGAGCTGTTTTTT. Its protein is CASSLSWGVHGELFF.